This T cell receptor beta chain stems from a study of CXCR3-negative and CXCR3-positive naive CD8 T cells. This CDR3 is 13 amino acids long. Germline-derived CDR1 and CDR2 are MNHEY and SMNVEV (reference sequence). Carrying UMI labels, the TRB cDNA libraries were prepared through 5' RACE. From the 5' RACE reads, TCRdb lists one entry per CDR3 protein and no DNA. The sample holds 45,000 to 60,000 distinct CDR3 sequences. Sequenced input: naive CXCR3- CD8+ T cells from blood. As for subset: CD45RO-CCR7+CD27+CD95- naive CD8+ T cells lacking CXCR3 (TNR3-). This receptor was obtained from a human donor in good health. Some clones in this sample may be carry-over from other donors' samples. The V gene is TRBV27, the J gene TRBJ2-5; TCRdb designates TRBD1, a call that cannot be tested without DNA. The CDR3 protein is CASQQGLGETQYF.